A single sample is the source of the 25 T cell receptor beta chains below, sequenced in a study of blood T cell repertoires in COVID-19. Method: immunoSEQ multiplex PCR; TCRdb's copy keeps in-frame clones and lacks some. The sample lists approximately 300,000 clones, 85% to 90% occurring once. Sequencing was done on a sample of peripheral blood. The receptors stem from a woman aged 45 to 65 with active or convalescent COVID-19.

CDR3 sequence (DNA): TGTGCCAGCAGGTACAGGGGGCGGACAGATACGCAGTATTTT. Its protein product is CASRYRGRTDTQYF. V is TRBV2 and J is TRBJ2-3; 9 positions match TRBD1. From germline, CDR1 is SNHLY and CDR2 FYNNEI. The CDR3 covers 14 residues. J lost 3 bases, V lost 6 bases, and 4 bases had no gene match.

V and J are TRBV5-4 and TRBJ1-2; D is unresolved. V was shortened by 2 bases and J by 5 bases, with 13 bases between the two germline ends. In germline, CDR1 is SGHNT, CDR2 YYREEE (reference sequence). The CDR3 contains 14 residues. CDR3 nucleotide sequence: TGTGCCAGCAGCTTCGGAGGGCGGGAGTATGGCTACACCTTC. Protein sequence: CASSFGGREYGYTF. Looking up the rest from reference TRBV5-4 and TRBJ1-2 gives the full variable domain: ETGVTQSPTHLIKTRGQQVTLRCSSQSGHNTVSWYQQALGQGPQFIFQYYREEENGRGNFPPRFSGLQFPNYSSELNVNALELDDSALYLCASSFGGREYGYTFGSGTRLTVV.

This clone was recorded once. J is TRBJ1-1 and V is TRBV19; TRBD1 is a possible D gene (6 bases). Deletions cut 1 base from V and 1 base from J, with 19 bases between. Germline V lookup: CDR1 LNHDA, CDR2 SQIVND (reference sequence). The CDR3 spans 18 residues. Here the CDR3 reads CASSIAYRDIGPNTEAFF. The CDR3 bases are TGTGCCAGTAGTATAGCCTACAGGGATATTGGTCCGAACACTGAAGCTTTCTTT.

The chain is built from TRBV5-1 and TRBJ2-5; a possible D gene is TRBD1 (6 bases). The CDR3 is 15 amino acids. Germline CDR1 reads SGHRS; CDR2 reads YFSETQ. V lost 5 bases to trimming and J lost 2 bases, with 16 bases between them. The CDR3 DNA is TGCGCCAGCAGTTTTCTCACAGGGCCACAAGAGACCCAGTACTTC. Protein sequence: CASSFLTGPQETQYF.

The rearrangement links TRBV7-2 to TRBJ1-4, with TRBD1 matching over 7 bases. There are 16 residues in the CDR3. V lost 1 base to trimming and J lost 2 bases; unmatched junction nucleotides: 4. Germline values: CDR1 SGHTA, CDR2 FQGNSA. Here the CDR3 DNA reads TGTGCCAGCAGCTTAGTAAAGGGGGCCACTAATGAAAAACTGTTTTTT. As protein: CASSLVKGATNEKLFF.

The V and J genes are TRBV6-1 and TRBJ2-1, with TRBD2 matching 7 bases. V was pared by 1 base and J by 0 bases, with 0 bases of the junction left unmatched. This CDR3 is built from 15 residues. Per the germline V gene, CDR1 is MNHNS and CDR2 is SASEGT. CDR3 sequence reads: CASSEGLASYNEQFF. CDR3 nucleotide sequence: TGTGCCAGCAGTGAAGGACTAGCCTCCTACAATGAGCAGTTCTTC.

V gene TRBV15 combines with J gene TRBJ2-2, with 10 bases aligning to TRBD1. In germline, CDR1 is LNHNV, CDR2 YYDKDF (reference sequence). The CDR3 totals 13 residues. Trimming removed 10 bases from V and 5 bases from J; junction bases left unmatched: 4. The CDR3 nucleotides are TGTGCCAGCGGGACAGGGGAAACCGGGGAGCTGTTTTTT. It translates to CASGTGETGELFF.

The table lists this clone with a count of one. The V call is TRBV15, the J call TRBJ1-2; D gene uncertain. The length of the CDR3 is 14 residues. V shed 0 bases and J shed 8 bases, with 13 bases lying between them. CDR1 is LNHNV, CDR2 YYDKDF, per germline (reference sequence). In nucleotides, the CDR3 is TGTGCCACCAGCAGAGATCGCGGGTATGGCGGCTACACCTTC. It encodes CATSRDRGYGGYTF.

CDR3 coding DNA: TGCGCCAGCAGTCCTGATTTAGGGACAACCCAAGAGACCCAGTACTTC. It encodes CASSPDLGTTQETQYF. The chain employs TRBV5-1 and TRBJ2-5, with D possibly matching TRBD1 (6 bases). With 5 bases removed from V and 1 base from J, the gap between germline ends came to 18 bases. The CDR3 is 16 residues long. Germline CDR1 is SGHRS and CDR2 is YFSETQ.

V usage is TRBV7-2 and J usage is TRBJ2-7; 8 bases map to TRBD2. The germline CDR1 and CDR2 sequences are SGHTA and FQGNSA. The J segment lost 7 bases and the V segment lost 2 bases, leaving 10 bases of the junction unmatched. CDR3 size: 15 residues. The CDR3 is CASSLWSGGGWEQYF. CDR3 nucleotides: TGTGCCAGCAGCTTATGGTCCGGCGGGGGGTGGGAGCAGTACTTC.

The rearrangement joins TRBV2 to TRBJ1-5; 9 positions agree with TRBD1. Germline CDR1 is SNHLY and CDR2 is FYNNEI. The CDR3 contains 16 residues. Trimming at V came to 5 bases and at J to 3 bases, leaving 8 bases not matched to a gene. Written as DNA, the CDR3 is TGTGCCAGCAGTCCGACACAGGGGGCCGTCAATCAGCCCCAGCATTTT. It specifies CASSPTQGAVNQPQHF.

The rearrangement uses TRBV6-6 and TRBJ2-7; TRBD1 aligns across 8 bases. Unmatched junction bases numbered 7, after V lost 6 bases and J lost 3 bases. Per the germline V gene, CDR1 is MNHNY and CDR2 is SVGAGI (reference sequence). The CDR3 covers 14 residues. The CDR3 DNA reads as TGTGCCAGCAGAGTGGACAGGGTAGGCTACGAGCAGTACTTC. It encodes CASRVDRVGYEQYF.

The V and J genes are TRBV28 and TRBJ1-1, with D possibly matching TRBD1 (5 bases). CDR1 and CDR2 from the germline V gene are MDHEN and SYDVKM. CDR3 size: 16 residues. V lost 2 bases to trimming and J lost 6 bases, with 19 bases between them. The CDR3 coding sequence is TGTGCCAGCAGTTTAGGTTTGTTTTCAGGCAGGGCTGAAGCTTTCTTT. Encoded protein: CASSLGLFSGRAEAFF.

The chain employs TRBV2 and TRBJ2-1; a possible D gene is TRBD2 (6 bases). The V end was cut by 5 bases, the J end by 10 bases, with 21 bases between. Germline CDR1 reads SNHLY; CDR2 reads FYNNEI. CDR3 length: 15 amino acids. CDR3 bases: TGTGCCAGCAGTCTAGCCCTCGCGGGGATGGGGGAGCAGTTCTTC. This gives the protein CASSLALAGMGEQFF.

This chain uses TRBV6-5 with TRBJ1-5; D is perhaps TRBD1 (6 bases). The CDR3 sequence is 14 residues long. Germline assignment: CDR1 MNHEY and CDR2 SVGAGI. V was clipped by 4 bases and J by 7 bases, with 14 bases between them. The DNA for the CDR3 is TGTGCCAGCAGTTTAGGGACAACAAGGCAGCCCCAGCATTTT. Residues: CASSLGTTRQPQHF.

The gene calls are TRBV3-1 (or the pseudogene TRBV3-2) and TRBJ2-1; D is perhaps TRBD1 (5 bases). The CDR3 runs to 16 residues. CDR1 LGHDT and CDR2 YNNKEL come from the germline V gene (reference sequence). Between the trimmed V and J ends, which lost 0 bases and 2 bases, there was a span of 11 bases. In DNA form, the CDR3 reads TGTGCCAGCAGCCAAGATGGGGCCAGAACCTACAATGAGCAGTTCTTC. This translates into CASSQDGARTYNEQFF.

The rearrangement links TRBV7-2 to TRBJ2-1; 14 positions match TRBD2. Losses at the gene ends were 6 bases for V and 7 bases for J; bases not matched to a gene: 5. This CDR3 comprises 15 residues. Germline CDR1 SGHTA, CDR2 FQGNSA. CDR3 sequence reads: CASRPGTSGSNEQFF. DNA for the CDR3: TGTGCCAGCAGACCCGGGACTAGCGGGAGTAATGAGCAGTTCTTC.

This sequence joins TRBV2 and TRBJ1-4, with 9 bases that match TRBD1. The CDR3 sequence is 16 residues long. The V and J ends lost 7 bases and 2 bases, in that order; junction bases with no gene match: 8. Germline CDR1 SNHLY, CDR2 FYNNEI. This chain's CDR3 is CASTETGGMTNEKLFF. The CDR3 region has the DNA TGTGCCAGCACTGAGACAGGGGGAATGACTAATGAAAAACTGTTTTTT.

J is TRBJ1-4 and V is TRBV11-2; no definite D call. The germline CDR1 and CDR2 sequences are SGHAT and FQNNGV. The V end was cut by 2 bases, the J end by 8 bases, with 9 bases between. This CDR3 spans 13 amino acids. The CDR3 nucleotides read TGTGCCAGCAGCTTACAAACTGTCGAAAAACTGTTTTTT. As protein: CASSLQTVEKLFF.

J is TRBJ1-6 and V is TRBV27; D is unresolved. The V gene lost 3 bases and the J gene lost 6 bases, with 6 bases spanning the gap. Per the germline V gene, CDR1 is MNHEY and CDR2 is SMNVEV (reference sequence). This CDR3 has 13 residues. CDR3: CASSFATNSPLHF. The DNA for the CDR3 is TGTGCCAGCAGTTTTGCTACTAATTCACCCCTCCACTTT.

This chain uses TRBV30 with TRBJ2-7; D perhaps matches TRBD2 (6 bases). This CDR3 is built from 14 residues. Per germline, CDR1 GTSNPN and CDR2 SVGIG (reference sequence). The V and J ends lost 0 bases and 3 bases respectively, with 12 bases between them. The DNA of the CDR3 is TGTGCCTGGAGTGTCGGGGGAATGGGCTACGAGCAGTACTTC. Encoded protein: CAWSVGGMGYEQYF.

V gene TRBV4-2 combines with J gene TRBJ2-7, with TRBD2 as a possible D gene (7 bases). Trimming left V 0 bases short and J 3 bases short, with 15 bases between. The CDR3 length is 16 residues. Per germline, CDR1 LGHNA and CDR2 YNFKEQ. The CDR3 sequence: CASSQERGGRFYEQYF. The CDR3 DNA sequence: TGTGCCAGCAGCCAAGAAAGGGGGGGACGTTTCTACGAGCAGTACTTC.

A word on this clone: The junction departs from germline at one end; a sequencing error may be responsible. J is TRBJ2-7 and V is TRBV4-1; 7 nucleotides align to TRBD1. Germline CDR1 is MGHRA and CDR2 is YSYEKL. CDR3 length: 13 amino acids. The CDR3 coding sequence is TGCGCCAGCAGCCAAGAACAGGGGTTCTTACCACACTTC. Protein sequence: CASSQEQGFLPHF.

Here the CDR3 reads CASSNGGYGYTF. CDR3 in DNA: TGTGCCAGTAGTAACGGGGGATATGGCTACACCTTC. The gene calls are TRBV19 and TRBJ1-2; TRBD1 might be the D (5 bases). The germline gives CDR1 LNHDA, CDR2 SQIVND (reference sequence). The V end was cut by 4 bases, the J end by 5 bases, with 8 bases between. CDR3 length equals 12 residues.

This chain connects TRBV3-1 (or the pseudogene TRBV3-2) to TRBJ2-3; D is undetermined. The CDR3 is 14 residues long. Trimming shortened V by 3 bases and J by 2 bases, and 9 bases separated the two germline ends. The germline V gene has CDR1 LGHDT and CDR2 YNNKEL (reference sequence). The CDR3 DNA follows: TGTGCCAGCAGCCAGGGCTACTCCACAGATACGCAGTATTTT. Amino acids: CASSQGYSTDTQYF.